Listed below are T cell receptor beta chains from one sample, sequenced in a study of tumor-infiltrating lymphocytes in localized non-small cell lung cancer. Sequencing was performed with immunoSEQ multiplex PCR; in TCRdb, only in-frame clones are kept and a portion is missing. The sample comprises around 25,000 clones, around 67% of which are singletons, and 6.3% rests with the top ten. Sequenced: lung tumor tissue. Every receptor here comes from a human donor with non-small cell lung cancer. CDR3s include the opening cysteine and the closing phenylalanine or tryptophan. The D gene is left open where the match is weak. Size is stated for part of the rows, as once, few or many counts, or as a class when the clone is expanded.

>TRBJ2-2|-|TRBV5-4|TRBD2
TGTGCCAGCAGCTTGAGGGCGGGGGGGGCGAACACCGGGGAGCTGTTTTTT
CASSLRAGGANTGELFF
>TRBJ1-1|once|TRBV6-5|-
TGTGCCAGCAGTTATCCAGGGAACACTGAAGCTTTCTTT
CASSYPGNTEAFF
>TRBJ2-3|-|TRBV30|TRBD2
TGTGCCCGGGGGAAAGGCGCAAGCGGGATCACAGATACGCAGTATTTT
CARGKGASGITDTQYF
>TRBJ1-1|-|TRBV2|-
TGTGCCAGCAGTGATAAAGGGAAGAACACTGAAGCTTTCTTT
CASSDKGKNTEAFF
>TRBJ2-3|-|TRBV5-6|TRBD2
TGTGCCAGCAGCTTGGGTGGGTCTCGGGGGGGTGGCACAGATACGCAGTATTTT
CASSLGGSRGGGTDTQYF
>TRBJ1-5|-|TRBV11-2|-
TGTGCCAGCAGGCCAGTACCCCAGCCCCAGCATTTT
CASRPVPQPQHF
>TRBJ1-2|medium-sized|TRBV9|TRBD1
TGTGCCAGCAGCGAGCCGGGACAGGTGCATGGCTACACCTTC
CASSEPGQVHGYTF
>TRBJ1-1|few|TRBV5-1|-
TGCGCCAGCAGCTTGGGGACAGCTCAGAACACTGAAGCTTTCTTT
CASSLGTAQNTEAFF
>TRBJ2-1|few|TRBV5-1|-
TGCGCCAGCAGCTTTGTCATGGGCCCCAATGAGCAGTTCTTC
CASSFVMGPNEQFF
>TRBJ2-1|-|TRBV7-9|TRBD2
TGTGCCAGCAGCTTAACGTCTAGCGGGGGGGATAATGAGCAGTTCTTC
CASSLTSSGGDNEQFF
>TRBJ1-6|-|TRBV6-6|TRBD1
TGTGCCAGCAGTTTCACAGGGGGAGTCTCACCCCTCCACTTT
CASSFTGGVSPLHF
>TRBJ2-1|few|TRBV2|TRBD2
TGTGCCACCGGGGGGGGTTTCAACAATGAGCAGTTCTTC
CATGGGFNNEQFF
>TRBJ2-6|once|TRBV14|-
TGTGCCAGCAGCCTGGGACTCTCTGGGGCCAACGTCCTGACTTTC
CASSLGLSGANVLTF
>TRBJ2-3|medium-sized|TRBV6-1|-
TGTGCCAGCAAGCGCACAGATACGCAGTATTTT
CASKRTDTQYF
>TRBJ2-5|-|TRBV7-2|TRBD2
TGTGCCAGCAGCTCGGGACTAGCAGGAGAGACCCAGTACTTC
CASSSGLAGETQYF
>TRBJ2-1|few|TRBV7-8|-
TGTGCCAGCAGCCCACACAATGAGCAGTTCTTC
CASSPHNEQFF
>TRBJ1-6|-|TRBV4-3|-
TGCGCCAGCAGCCAAGATCAGTTTTCACCCCTCCACTTT
CASSQDQFSPLHF
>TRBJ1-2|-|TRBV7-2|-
TGTGCCAGCAGCCCGCGGGAGGGAGGCTACACCTTC
CASSPREGGYTF
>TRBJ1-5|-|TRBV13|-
TGTGCCAGCAGCCCACCCCCTGACAGAAATCAGCCCCAGCATTTT
CASSPPPDRNQPQHF
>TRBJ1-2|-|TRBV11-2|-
TGTGCCAGCAGCTTAGATTCCAGTAGTGGCTACACCTTC
CASSLDSSSGYTF
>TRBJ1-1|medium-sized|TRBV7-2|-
TGTGCCAGCAGCCCTACCGGACAGATCCGTGAAGCTTTCTTT
CASSPTGQIREAFF
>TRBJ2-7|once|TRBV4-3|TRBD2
TGCGCCAGCAGCCGCATAGCGGGGGGACGTTACGAGCAGTACTTC
CASSRIAGGRYEQYF
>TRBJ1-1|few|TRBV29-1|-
TGCAGCGTTGACACCGCCACGGGAACTGAAGCTTTCTTT
CSVDTATGTEAFF
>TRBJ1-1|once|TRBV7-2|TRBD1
TGTGCCAGCAGCTCCCCCACAGGGGGAACTGAAGCTTTCTTT
CASSSPTGGTEAFF
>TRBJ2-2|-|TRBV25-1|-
TGTGCCAGCAGTGAATACGACTTCACCGGGGAGCTGTTTTTT
CASSEYDFTGELFF
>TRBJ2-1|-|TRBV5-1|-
TGCGCCAGCCGATCCGTGGGGGGCTCCTACAATGAGCAGTTCTTC
CASRSVGGSYNEQFF
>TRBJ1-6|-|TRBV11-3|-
TGTGCCAGCAGCTTAGTCGGTCGTAATAGTTCACCCCTCCACTTT
CASSLVGRNSSPLHF
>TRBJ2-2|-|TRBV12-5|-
TGTGCTAGTGGTCTAGACGCGAACACCGGGGAGCTGTTTTTT
CASGLDANTGELFF
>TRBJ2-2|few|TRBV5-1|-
TGCGCCAGCAGCTTGGCCGGGGCGGGTACCGGGGAGCTGTTTTTT
CASSLAGAGTGELFF
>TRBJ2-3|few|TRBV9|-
TGTGCCAGCAGCGTAGGGGTAGTAGCATCAGATACGCAGTATTTT
CASSVGVVASDTQYF
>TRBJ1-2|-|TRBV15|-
TGTGCCACCAGCGTTGATATTCAGGATGGCTACACCTTC
CATSVDIQDGYTF
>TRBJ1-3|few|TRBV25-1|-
TGTGCCAGCGAGGACAGCAGCTCTGGAAACACCATATATTTT
CASEDSSSGNTIYF
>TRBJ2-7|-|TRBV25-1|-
TGTGCCAGCAGATCAAACTACGAGCAGTACTTC
CASRSNYEQYF
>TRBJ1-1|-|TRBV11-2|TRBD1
TGTGCCAGCAACAGGGACAGGGGAGGATCTGAAGCTTTCTTT
CASNRDRGGSEAFF
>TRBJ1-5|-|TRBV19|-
TGTGCCAGTACGAGGGATAATCAGCCCCAGCATTTT
CASTRDNQPQHF
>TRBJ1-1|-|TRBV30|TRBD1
TGTGCCTCTCCAATACAGGGGTGGAGTGAAGCTTTCTTT
CASPIQGWSEAFF
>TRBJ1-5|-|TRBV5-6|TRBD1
TGTGCCAGCAGCTTGGGACAGGGGGTCCTGGGTCAGCCCCAGCATTTT
CASSLGQGVLGQPQHF
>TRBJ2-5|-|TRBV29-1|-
TGCAGCGTTGATTTTTCGTTTTTGGATACGGGGGAGACCCAGTACTTC
CSVDFSFLDTGETQYF
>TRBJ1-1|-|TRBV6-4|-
TGTGCCAGCAGTAGGGAAAGGAACACTGAAGCTTTCTTT
CASSRERNTEAFF
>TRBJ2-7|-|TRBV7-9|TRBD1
TGTGCCAGCAGCTTAGAGGGACAGGGGGCGCAGGAGCAGTACTTC
CASSLEGQGAQEQYF
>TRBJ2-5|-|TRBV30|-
TGTGCCTGGAGGGTACCTCCGGGACATCAGTACTTC
CAWRVPPGHQYF
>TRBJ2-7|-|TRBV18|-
TGTGCCAGCTCACCGGGCGGCGACGAGCAGTACTTC
CASSPGGDEQYF
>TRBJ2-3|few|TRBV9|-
TGTGCCAGCAGCGTAGTAGGCGTCCCGAGGCAGTATTTT
CASSVVGVPRQYF
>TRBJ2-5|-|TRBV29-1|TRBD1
TGCAGCGTCTTGACAGGGGCAGCGGGAGAGACCCAGTACTTC
CSVLTGAAGETQYF
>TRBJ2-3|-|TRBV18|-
TGTGCCAGCTCACTGAGGGCAACAGATACGCAGTATTTT
CASSLRATDTQYF
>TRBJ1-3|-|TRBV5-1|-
TGCGCCAGCAGCTTGGGCGGCGGTGGCTCGGGCTCTGGAAACACCATATATTTT
CASSLGGGGSGSGNTIYF
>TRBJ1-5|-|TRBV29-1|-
TGCAGCGTTACTACCGACAGCGTGGGCAATCAGCCCCAGCATTTT
CSVTTDSVGNQPQHF
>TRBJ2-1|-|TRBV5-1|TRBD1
TGCGCCAGCAGCCCCAGGACAGGGGTATACAATGAGCAGTTCTTC
CASSPRTGVYNEQFF
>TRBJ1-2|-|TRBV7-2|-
TGTGCCAGCAGCCCCGGGAACAACTATGGCTACACCTTC
CASSPGNNYGYTF
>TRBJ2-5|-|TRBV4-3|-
TGCGCCAGCAGCTACGGGACGAAAGGAGAGACCCAGTACTTC
CASSYGTKGETQYF
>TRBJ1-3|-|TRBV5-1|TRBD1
TGCGCCAGCAGCGGCAACAGGGGCTCTGGAAACACCATATATTTT
CASSGNRGSGNTIYF
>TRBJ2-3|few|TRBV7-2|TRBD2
TGTGCCAGCAGCCGTGCTACTAGCGGGGGGACAGATACGCAGTATTTT
CASSRATSGGTDTQYF
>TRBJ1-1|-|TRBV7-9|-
TGTGCCAGCAGCCCTCTAAGAGGGCAGCCGAACACTGAAGCTTTCTTT
CASSPLRGQPNTEAFF
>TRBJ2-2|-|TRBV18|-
TGTGCCAGCTCACCACCGTTGGGTGGCGGGGAGCTGTTTTTT
CASSPPLGGGELFF
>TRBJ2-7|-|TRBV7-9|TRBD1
TGTGCCAGCAGCTTGTCCGGGACAGTAGACGAGCAGTACTTC
CASSLSGTVDEQYF